The 24 T cell receptor beta chains reported below all come from one sample, sequenced in a study of identical twins. In TCRdb, the 5' RACE reads were re-called with MiXCR into one record per CDR3 protein. The sample lists approximately 500,000 distinct CDR3 sequences, roughly 26% occurring once. Another study also made use of these data, one on T cells expressing NK-cell markers.

The sample comprised CD4+ T cells sorted from blood. The source of these receptors is a woman aged 18-35 years in good health.

The chain couples TRBV4-2 to TRBJ2-5; 8 bases align to TRBD2. CDR1 and CDR2 (germline): LGHNA, YNFKEQ. This CDR3 has 16 amino acids. Trimming removed 4 bases from V and 3 bases from J; junction bases left unmatched: 10. The CDR3 protein is CASSRTQTAGEETQYF. CDR3 nucleotides: TGTGCCAGCAGCCGTACACAGACAGCGGGGGAAGAGACCCAGTACTTC.

Concerning this clonotype: The junction departs from germline at one end; a sequencing error may be responsible. V is TRBV10-1 and J is TRBJ2-7, with D possibly matching TRBD2 (5 bases). The CDR3 has 9 residues. CDR1 and CDR2 from the germline V gene are WNHNN and SYGVQD (reference sequence). Written as DNA, the CDR3 is TGCGCCAGCAGTGAGTTCGGAGGCTTC. This gives the protein CASSEFGGF.

CDR3 bases: TGTGCCAGCAGTACCCCCGGGACTAGAGGCGAGCAGTACTTC. It specifies CASSTPGTRGEQYF. The rearrangement joins TRBV12-3 or TRBV12-4 to TRBJ2-7; 8 bases fit TRBD2. V was pared by 5 bases and J by 6 bases, with 9 bases of the junction left unmatched. This CDR3 spans 14 amino acids.

The chain recombines TRBV4-3 with TRBJ2-3; D tentatively fits TRBD1 or TRBD2 (5 bases each). This CDR3 region has 15 residues. V was pared by 4 bases and J by 5 bases, with 16 bases between. Germline V gene data show CDR1 as LGHNA and CDR2 as YSLEER. CDR3 protein: CASSPRGVKGDTQYF. CDR3 bases: TGCGCCAGCAGCCCCCGGGGCGTGAAGGGAGATACGCAGTATTTT.

This clonotype came up once. The chain joins TRBV7-2 to TRBJ1-2; D not resolved. The V end was cut by 4 bases, the J end by 5 bases, with 17 bases between. Germline lookup yields CDR1 SGHTA and CDR2 FQGNSA. The CDR3 is 15 amino acids. The CDR3 region has the DNA TGTGCCAGCAGCTCCTCACCCGAGATTGGGTATGGCTACACCTTC. It encodes CASSSSPEIGYGYTF.

CDR3 amino acids: CASSLHKTSGGVNEQFF. The CDR3 DNA reads as TGCGCCAGCAGCTTGCATAAGACTAGCGGGGGGGTCAATGAGCAGTTCTTC. The chain recombines TRBV5-1 with TRBJ2-1; 14 nucleotides agree with TRBD2. The junction had 6 bases not matched to a gene; V was cut back by 1 base and J by 6 bases. The CDR3 covers 17 residues. Germline CDR1 SGHRS, CDR2 YFSETQ.

This clonotype was seen only a few times. The V call is TRBV7-2, the J call TRBJ2-1, with 14 bases matching TRBD2. Germline CDR1 and CDR2: SGHTA and FQGNSA. The CDR3 spans 15 residues. With 4 bases clipped from V and 6 bases from J, the junction kept 2 bases outside the gene matches. The CDR3 DNA is TGTGCCAGCAGCTACGGACTAGCGGGGGGCAATGAGCAGTTCTTC. Translated: CASSYGLAGGNEQFF.

The chain uses TRBV2 and TRBJ2-7; 8 bases are a match to TRBD1. Germline assignment: CDR1 SNHLY and CDR2 FYNNEI. This CDR3 comprises 14 residues. Trimming at V came to 5 bases and at J to 2 bases, leaving 5 bases not matched to a gene. The chain's CDR3 is CASSQGALTYEQYF. CDR3 nucleotide sequence: TGTGCCAGCAGTCAGGGGGCATTAACCTACGAGCAGTACTTC.

This clonotype has only a few counts. The chain is built from TRBV5-1 and TRBJ2-5; weak D call: TRBD2 (5 bases). Germline V gene data show CDR1 as SGHRS and CDR2 as YFSETQ. The CDR3 has 12 amino acids. V lost 3 bases and J lost 5, with 8 bases in between. CDR3 protein: CASSSTMETQYF. The CDR3 coding sequence is TGCGCCAGCAGCTCGACTATGGAGACCCAGTACTTC.

This clonotype was seen repeatedly, ten times or more. The rearrangement joins TRBV7-2 to TRBJ2-7; 12 bases fit TRBD2. Germline CDR1 SGHTA, CDR2 FQGNSA. Losses at the gene ends were 2 bases for V and 2 bases for J; bases not matched to a gene: 1. The CDR3 length is 15 residues. For the CDR3, the DNA is TGTGCCAGCAGCTTACTAGCGGGAGGGACCTACGAGCAGTACTTC. The encoded protein is CASSLLAGGTYEQYF.

This clonotype occurred many times. Germline is not matched at one junction end, which may reflect a read error. V usage is TRBV7-9 and J usage is TRBJ2-7; weak D call: TRBD1 (6 bases). Germline V gives CDR1 SEHNR, CDR2 FQNEAQ (reference sequence). This CDR3 is 14 amino acids long. CDR3 region: CASSLQGTSHEQYF. CDR3 DNA sequence: TGTGCCAGCAGCTTACAGGGGACCTCCCACGAGCAGTACTTC.

The V and J genes are TRBV6-1 and TRBJ2-7, with 12 bases lining up with TRBD2. The CDR3 runs 16 residues. V lost 6 bases, J lost 2 bases, and 8 bases stayed unmatched. Germline lookup yields CDR1 MNHNS and CDR2 SASEGT. The CDR3 bases are TGTGCCAGCAGAAAAGATCTAGCGGGAGGGCCCTACGAGCAGTACTTC. Translation gives CASRKDLAGGPYEQYF.

This clonotype has just a few counts. The rearrangement joins TRBV10-2 to TRBJ1-1; TRBD1 matches at 8 bases. The CDR3 spans 13 residues. Germline CDR1 and CDR2: WSHSY and SAAADI. J was trimmed by 5 bases and V by 7 bases; bases with no gene match: 6. The CDR3 DNA follows: TGCGCCAGCACCTGGCAGGGGGCAACTGAAGCTTTCTTT. Translating it yields CASTWQGATEAFF.

The chain employs TRBV7-2 and TRBJ2-7, with 7 bases that match TRBD1. V dropped 7 bases and J dropped 3; count of bases not matched to a gene: 6. Germline lookup yields CDR1 SGHTA and CDR2 FQGNSA. There are 13 residues in the CDR3. CDR3 DNA sequence: TGTGCCAGCATCCCCCCAGGGGGCTACGAGCAGTACTTC. Protein: CASIPPGGYEQYF.

This clonotype was seen a few times. The rearrangement uses TRBV11-2 and TRBJ2-7; D unresolved. Trimming removed 5 bases from V and 7 bases from J, with 12 bases in between. The V gene's germline CDR1 is SGHAT and CDR2 FQNNGV. CDR3 size: 12 residues. CDR3 loop: CASSQIYGEQYF. The CDR3 coding sequence is TGTGCCAGCAGCCAGATATATGGAGAGCAGTACTTC.

The chain recombines TRBV5-1 with TRBJ1-1; no clear D gene. Germline-derived CDR1 and CDR2 are SGHRS and YFSETQ. This CDR3 has 14 residues. V was trimmed by 0 bases and J by 1 base, leaving 7 bases between them. CDR3 coding DNA: TGCGCCAGCAGCTTGGCGGTGTCGAACACTGAAGCTTTCTTT. Amino acids: CASSLAVSNTEAFF.

This clonotype was found a few times. The rearrangement links TRBV5-1 to TRBJ2-3; 9 bases map to TRBD1. V lost 3 bases to trimming and J lost 4 bases; unmatched junction nucleotides: 6. Germline V CDR1 and CDR2: SGHRS, YFSETQ. The CDR3 extends over 15 amino acids. The CDR3 loop reads CASSYRTGAADTQYF. CDR3 DNA sequence: TGCGCCAGCAGCTACCGGACAGGGGCAGCAGATACGCAGTATTTT.

The rearrangement links TRBV2 to TRBJ1-6; TRBD1 agrees at 9 bases. The CDR3 has 14 amino acids. Germline V gives CDR1 SNHLY, CDR2 FYNNEI. After removal of 5 bases from V and 11 bases from J, the junction contained 7 bases not matched to a gene. CDR3 sequence (DNA): TGTGCCAGCAGTCCCGGGACAGGGAGGACACCCCTCCACTTT. Protein: CASSPGTGRTPLHF.

The chain links TRBV5-1 to TRBJ2-1; D is unclear. The CDR3 consists of 13 residues. Trimming removed 3 bases at V and 9 bases at J, with 13 bases between. Germline V gives CDR1 SGHRS, CDR2 YFSETQ. CDR3: CASSSALLSEQFF. As DNA, the CDR3 is TGCGCCAGCAGCTCCGCCTTATTATCTGAGCAGTTCTTC.

The chain employs TRBV6-5 and TRBJ2-7; TRBD1 agrees at 9 bases. Per the germline V gene, CDR1 is MNHEY and CDR2 is SVGAGI. The CDR3 covers 17 residues. V was pared by 0 bases and J by 5 bases, with 11 bases of the junction left unmatched. CDR3 sequence: CASSYSWGQGNTNEQYF. For the CDR3, the DNA is TGTGCCAGCAGTTACTCGTGGGGACAGGGTAATACTAACGAGCAGTACTTC.

This clonotype occurred many times. One end of the junction is discordant with germline, which a read error may explain. The chain joins TRBV12-3 or TRBV12-4 to TRBJ2-7; the D gene is possibly TRBD1 (5 bases). The CDR3 length is 13 residues. CDR3 nucleotide sequence: TGTGCCAGCAGCTTAGGACGGACATACGAGCAGTACTTC. Translation: CASSLGRTYEQYF.

The chain joins TRBV29-1 to TRBJ1-2; maybe TRBD1 (5 bases). The V gene lost 3 bases and the J gene lost 4 bases, with 18 bases spanning the gap. The germline V gene has CDR1 SQVTM and CDR2 ANQGSEA. This CDR3 has 15 residues. CDR3 loop: CSVEGGRDPPYGYTF. CDR3 DNA sequence: TGCAGCGTTGAGGGGGGACGGGACCCTCCCTATGGCTACACCTTC.

This chain links TRBV2 with TRBJ2-7, with a weak D call TRBD2 (6 bases). The germline V and J ends were trimmed by 6 bases and 0 bases, with 15 bases remaining between them. The CDR3 length is 15 residues. Germline V gene lookup returns CDR1 SNHLY and CDR2 FYNNEI. CDR3 coding DNA: TGTGCCAGCAGACCCCTGGGGGACTTCTCCTACGAGCAGTACTTC. Its translation is CASRPLGDFSYEQYF.

This clonotype was seen at least ten times. The chain recombines TRBV24-1 with TRBJ2-3; 11 bases agree with TRBD2. Germline CDR1 is KGHDR and CDR2 is SFDVKD. CDR3 size: 18 residues. V shed 4 bases and J 5 bases; nucleotides not matched to a gene: 13. CDR3 region: CATSDSTLAGGELDTQYF. The CDR3 DNA follows: TGTGCCACCAGTGACAGTACCCTAGCGGGAGGAGAATTAGATACGCAGTATTTT.